The 27 T cell receptor beta chains given below trace back to one sample, sequenced in a study of early T cells in non-severe SARS-CoV-2 infection. TCRdb re-analysed the 5' RACE reads in MiXCR, keeping a single row per CDR3 protein. The sample includes 90,000 to 120,000 distinct CDR3 sequences, over 8.5% of them seen just once. Sequenced material: whole blood. The receptors originated from an adult who was a healthcare worker with PCR-confirmed SARS-CoV-2 infection or an uninfected control (not recorded which).

This clonotype appeared a few times. The chain combines TRBV11-2 with TRBJ2-6; D is undetermined. Germline CDR1 and CDR2: SGHAT and FQNNGV. V shed 1 base and J shed 0 bases, with 7 bases lying between them. The CDR3 covers 16 residues. The CDR3 bases are TGTGCCAGCAGCTTAGTCTCCCACTCTGGGGCCAACGTCCTGACTTTC. It is translated as CASSLVSHSGANVLTF.

A note on this clonotype: Since a much larger clone is just one base distant, this may be a read error. This rearrangement joins TRBV12-3 or TRBV12-4 to TRBJ2-2; 9 bases are shared with TRBD1. With 6 bases clipped from V and 7 bases from J, the junction kept 9 bases outside the gene matches. The CDR3 length is 15 residues. In nucleotides, the CDR3 is TGTGCCAGCAGCCGGGACAGGGCTGACTTCGGGGAGCTGTTTTTT. It specifies CASSRDRADFGELFF.

There are many counts of this clonotype. V and J are TRBV15 and TRBJ2-7; D is unresolved. V lost 1 base, J lost 7 bases, and 5 bases lay in between. There are 11 residues in the CDR3. Germline loops: CDR1 LNHNV, CDR2 YYDKDF (reference sequence). The CDR3 loop is CATSRVGEQYF. The CDR3 DNA is TGTGCCACCAGCAGAGTTGGAGAGCAGTACTTC.

This clonotype was observed at least ten times. The chain links TRBV28 to TRBJ1-2, with D tentatively TRBD1 (6 bases). The CDR3 loop spans 15 amino acids. The V gene's germline CDR1 is MDHEN and CDR2 SYDVKM. V was cut by 7 bases and J by 4 bases, with 19 bases left in between. For the CDR3, the DNA is TGTGCCAGCACCCCAGGGGCAGCCTTTTCCTATGGCTACACCTTC. Encoded protein: CASTPGAAFSYGYTF.

The J gene is TRBJ1-6, the V gene TRBV6-5, with D perhaps matching TRBD1 (5 bases). Germline CDR1 and CDR2: MNHEY and SVGAGI. The CDR3 covers 15 residues. Trimming took off 0 bases at V and 8 bases at J, with 11 bases between the two ends. CDR3 nucleotides: TGTGCCAGCAGTTACTCGATCCTAGGGGATTCACCCCTCCACTTT. Amino acid sequence: CASSYSILGDSPLHF.

This clonotype was seen repeatedly, ten times or more. The chain has TRBV12-3 or TRBV12-4 and TRBJ2-6; D not certain. This CDR3 has 16 residues. Trimming shortened V by 5 bases and J by 0 bases, and 11 bases separated the two germline ends. CDR3 region: CASSPLSPSGANVLTF. CDR3 DNA sequence: TGTGCCAGCAGTCCTCTCTCCCCCTCTGGGGCCAACGTCCTGACTTTC.

CDR3 nucleotides: TGTGCCAGCAGGAGCGGGACGAACACTGAAGCTTTCTTT. Its protein product is CASRSGTNTEAFF. This chain joins TRBV11-2 and TRBJ1-1; D is possibly TRBD1 (5 bases). Trimming removed 6 bases from V and 1 base from J, with 9 bases in between. CDR3 length: 13 amino acids. CDR1 is SGHAT, CDR2 FQNNGV, per germline.

The rearrangement joins TRBV21-1 to TRBJ2-7; the tabulated D call, TRBD1, remains unverified against the DNA. TRBV21-1 is reported as a pseudogene. The CDR3 runs to 15 residues. The CDR3: CASTHSDRRGHEQYF. CDR3 sequence (DNA): TGTGCCAGCACCCACTCGGACAGGAGGGGTCACGAGCAGTACTTC.

This clonotype was detected only a few times. The rearrangement uses TRBV19 and TRBJ1-6; 7 positions agree with TRBD1. V lost 7 bases and J lost 6; bases outside the gene matches: 3. Germline-derived CDR1 and CDR2 are LNHDA and SQIVND (reference sequence). The CDR3 is 13 amino acids. CDR3 nucleotides: TGTGCCAGTAATCAGGGGGTTAATTCACCCCTCCACTTT. This sequence encodes CASNQGVNSPLHF. Together with reference TRBV19 and TRBJ1-6, the CDR3 gives the full variable domain: DGGITQSPKYLFRKEGQNVTLSCEQNLNHDAMYWYRQDPGQGLRLIYYSQIVNDFQKGDIAEGYSVSREKKESFPLTVTSAQKNPTAFYLCASNQGVNSPLHFGNGTRLTVT.

CDR3 in DNA: TGTGCCAGCAGTTCGAACCGCGGACAGAAAATAGCCTATGGCTACACCTTC. Its protein is CASSSNRGQKIAYGYTF. The chain joins TRBV28 to TRBJ1-2; a weak D match, TRBD1 (6 bases). The CDR3 runs to 17 residues. In germline, CDR1 is MDHEN, CDR2 SYDVKM. V shed 4 bases and J shed 4 bases, with 22 bases lying between them.

This clonotype has ten or more counts. This chain uses TRBV20-1 with TRBJ1-2; TRBD1 agrees at 9 bases. This CDR3 is built from 16 residues. Germline trimming cut 0 bases from V and 2 bases from J; bases unmatched to any gene: 7. Germline V lookup: CDR1 DFQATT, CDR2 SNEGSKA (reference sequence). The DNA of the CDR3 is TGCAGTGCTAGAGACTTGGCGGGACAGGGAAACTATGGCTACACCTTC. Protein product: CSARDLAGQGNYGYTF.

V gene TRBV28 combines with J gene TRBJ2-7; D is unclear. CDR1 is MDHEN, CDR2 SYDVKM, per germline. This CDR3 has 14 amino acids. Trimming pared 3 bases from V and 0 bases from J, leaving 9 bases between. DNA for the CDR3: TGTGCCAGCAGTTTGCAGATCCCCTCCTACGAGCAGTACTTC. Amino acid sequence: CASSLQIPSYEQYF.

The chain uses TRBV6-5 and TRBJ2-2, with D hard to call. The CDR3 consists of 14 residues. Germline V gene lookup returns CDR1 MNHEY and CDR2 SVGAGI. V shed 8 bases and J shed 0 bases, with 10 bases lying between them. CDR3 sequence (DNA): TGTGCCAGCCTAAGGCTAGCGAACACCGGGGAGCTGTTTTTT. Translated: CASLRLANTGELFF.

This clonotype was seen repeatedly, ten times or more. CDR3 coding DNA: TGTGCCAGCAGTCCGGCCTATAGCGGGAGGAATGAGCAGTTCTTC. It codes for CASSPAYSGRNEQFF. The chain is built from TRBV12-3 or TRBV12-4 and TRBJ2-1; the match to TRBD2 covers 10 bases. The CDR3 length is 15 residues. The trim removed 5 bases at V and 7 bases at J, leaving 8 bases unmatched.

V gene TRBV7-2 combines with J gene TRBJ2-3; D is uncertain. Germline CDR1 SGHTA, CDR2 FQGNSA. The CDR3 has 11 amino acids. Trimming pared 1 base from V and 8 bases from J, leaving 4 bases between. The CDR3 loop reads CASSLGVTQYF. CDR3 nucleotide sequence: TGTGCCAGCAGCTTAGGGGTTACGCAGTATTTT.

This clonotype was recorded a few times. The chain carries TRBV27 and TRBJ1-4; D ambiguous. Germline CDR1 and CDR2: MNHEY and SMNVEV (reference sequence). V lost 6 bases to trimming and J lost 10 bases, with 3 bases between them. The CDR3 runs 9 residues. CDR3 amino acids: CASRGKLFF. CDR3 sequence (DNA): TGTGCCAGCAGAGGAAAACTGTTTTTT.

This clonotype was recorded many times. The chain couples TRBV6-6 to TRBJ1-5, with D possibly being TRBD1 (5 bases). V lost 4 bases to trimming and J lost 3 bases, with 10 bases between them. This CDR3 comprises 14 residues. Germline CDR1 is MNHNY and CDR2 is SVGAGI (reference sequence). The CDR3 nucleotides read TGTGCCAGCAGTTTAACAGGAGTCAATCAGCCCCAGCATTTT. Its translation: CASSLTGVNQPQHF.

This clonotype was detected many times. The V gene is TRBV3-1, the J gene TRBJ1-1; D possibly corresponds to TRBD1 (6 bases). Trimming took off 2 bases at V and 1 base at J, with 14 bases between the two ends. The CDR3 runs 16 residues. The germline CDR1 and CDR2 sequences are LGHDT and YNNKEL (reference sequence). In DNA, the CDR3 is TGTGCCAGCAGCCAATACGCGGGACACCGGAACACTGAAGCTTTCTTT. Encoded protein: CASSQYAGHRNTEAFF. Full variable domain (rest looked up from reference TRBV3-1 and TRBJ1-1): DTAVSQTPKYLVTQMGNDKSIKCEQNLGHDTMYWYKQDSKKFLKIMFSYNNKELIINETVPNRFSPKSPDKAHLNLHINSLELGDSAVYFCASSQYAGHRNTEAFFGQGTRLTVV.

This clonotype occurred a few times. CDR3 coding DNA: TGTGCCAGCAGTTCCAACACCGGGACAATAGGGCCCCAGCATTTT. Residues: CASSSNTGTIGPQHF. The rearrangement links TRBV12-3 or TRBV12-4 to TRBJ1-5; D possibly corresponds to TRBD1 (6 bases). The CDR3 is 15 residues long. Trimming left V 4 bases short and J 9 bases short, with 19 bases between.

This clonotype has a count of ten or more. The chain carries TRBV20-1 and TRBJ2-7; 7 bases agree with TRBD2. CDR1 is DFQATT, CDR2 SNEGSKA, per germline (reference sequence). The V segment lost 6 bases and the J segment 4 bases; nucleotides outside the gene matches: 12. The CDR3 consists of 14 residues. DNA of the CDR3: TGCAGTGCCCGCGCGAGGGGAGGGATGTACGAGCAGTACTTC. This sequence encodes CSARARGGMYEQYF.

This clonotype came up many times. The CDR3 nucleotides are TGTGCCAGCAGTTACGACCGGGAGGAAGGGATGAGTTTAGAGACCCAGTACTTC. It codes for CASSYDREEGMSLETQYF. This chain connects TRBV6-2 or TRBV6-3 to TRBJ2-5; 7 nucleotides line up with TRBD2. Germline V gives CDR1 MNHEY, CDR2 SVGEGT. J gave up 4 bases and V 2 bases, and 16 bases lay outside the gene matches. CDR3 length: 18 amino acids.

V is TRBV4-1 and J is TRBJ2-1, with D possibly being TRBD2 (7 bases). CDR1 and CDR2 from the germline V gene are MGHRA and YSYEKL. Trimming removed 0 bases at V and 0 bases at J, with 15 bases between. This CDR3 spans 18 amino acids. The CDR3 DNA reads as TGCGCCAGCAGCCAAGATCATGTGCGGGGGCTCTCCTACAATGAGCAGTTCTTC. Translation: CASSQDHVRGLSYNEQFF.

This clonotype was observed at least ten times. The chain carries TRBV29-1 and TRBJ2-4; possibly TRBD1 for D (5 bases). The CDR3 is 12 residues long. Germline V gene sequence: CDR1 SQVTM, CDR2 ANQGSEA. The germline V and J ends were trimmed by 4 bases and 6 bases, with 10 bases remaining between them. CDR3 DNA: TGCAGCGTTGGGTCCAGGGTAAACATTCAGTACTTC. It translates to CSVGSRVNIQYF. The full variable domain, completed using reference TRBV29-1 and TRBJ2-4, is SAVISQKPSRDICQRGTSLTIQCQVDSQVTMMFWYRQQPGQSLTLIATANQGSEATYESGFVIDKFPISRPNLTFSTLTVSNMSPEDSSIYLCSVGSRVNIQYFGAGTRLSVL.

In regard to this clonotype: Without the conserved terminal phenylalanine or tryptophan, this CDR3 likely stems from a read error. The J gene is TRBJ2-7, the V gene TRBV20-1; 9 nucleotides agree with TRBD2. The CDR3 has 15 residues. CDR1 is DFQATT, CDR2 SNEGSKA, per germline (reference sequence). V trimming: 6 bases; J trimming: 7 bases; junction bases outside the gene matches: 16. The CDR3 spells CSASFLVAGAGEQYL. The CDR3 coding sequence is TGCAGTGCCTCCTTTTTGGTAGCGGGAGCGGGTGAGCAGTACTTG.

This clonotype was picked up many times. The CDR3 DNA sequence: TGTGCCAGCAGTCCCAGGGTGCAGCTAGCGGATTACAATGAGCAGTTCTTC. Its protein product is CASSPRVQLADYNEQFF. This chain uses TRBV7-9 with TRBJ2-1; 7 bases are shared with TRBD2. CDR1 and CDR2 from the germline V gene are SEHNR and FQNEAQ (reference sequence). CDR3 length equals 17 residues. Trimming cost V 6 bases and J 4 bases; bases outside gene matches: 15.

In this sample, this clonotype turned up a few times. J is TRBJ1-1 and V is TRBV27, with D perhaps TRBD1 (6 bases). CDR1 is MNHEY, CDR2 SMNVEV, per germline (reference sequence). This CDR3 is built from 14 residues. V shed 4 bases and J shed 4 bases, with 13 bases lying between them. Here the CDR3 reads CASSWGRGGTEAFF. The CDR3 DNA reads as TGTGCCAGCAGTTGGGGGAGGGGGGGCACTGAAGCTTTCTTT.

This rearrangement joins TRBV6-1 to TRBJ2-3; D might be TRBD2 (6 bases). With 7 bases removed from V and 7 bases from J, the gap between germline ends came to 18 bases. This CDR3 is 14 amino acids long. Per germline, CDR1 MNHNS and CDR2 SASEGT. The CDR3 loop is CASTINTDYHTQYF. The CDR3 DNA reads as TGTGCCAGCACCATCAACACGGACTACCATACGCAGTATTTT.